The T cell receptor (beta chain) described here comes from a study of post-analysis software for immune sequencing data. Across the whole study: Included among the disease courses, which were recorded for the cohort, were relapsing-remitting, secondary progressive and progressive-relapsing multiple sclerosis.

Unique molecular identifiers tagged the TCR beta cDNA libraries. From roughly 1 to 10 million T cells, 400,000 to 600,000 cDNA molecules were obtained. MiXCR was run by TCRdb on the PCR reads, yielding one entry per CDR3 protein. The table has some 160,000 distinct CDR3 sequences, around 36% seen once. Whole-study results and caveats: Same-batch preparations were strongly co-clustered by F measure. Roughly five TRBV segments appeared more often in patients than in controls, and TRBV5-6, TRBV5-1 and TRBV20-1 were among these.

Germline assignment: CDR1 LGHNA and CDR2 YSLEER. CDR3 length equals 16 residues. V shed 0 bases and J shed 7 bases, with 16 bases lying between them. In this sample, this clonotype turned up many times. Its specificity is unknown. The input for sequencing was blood, taken after autologous hematopoietic stem cell transplantation. The TCR was taken from a girl aged 10-17 years with multiple sclerosis. This rearrangement joins TRBV4-3 to TRBJ1-5; D may be TRBD1 (6 bases). CDR3 residues: CASSQDSTGIGQPQHF. The CDR3 DNA reads as TGCGCCAGCAGCCAAGATTCCACAGGGATAGGGCAGCCCCAGCATTTT.